This passage covers 21 T cell receptor beta chains from one sample sequenced in a study of cytomegalovirus exposure and HLA in healthy donors. Assay: immunoSEQ multiplex PCR; the TCRdb copy retains only in-frame clones and omits some. This sample has hundreds of thousands of clones, with around 87% found just once. Input material: PBMCs. These receptors were obtained from a young woman in good health and CMV-seropositive.

This rearrangement joins TRBV5-1 to TRBJ2-2, with 9 bases identical to TRBD2. The length of the CDR3 is 17 residues. Germline CDR1 is SGHRS and CDR2 is YFSETQ. V lost 4 bases and J lost 6; bases outside the gene matches: 13. CDR3 residues: CASSRPWAGGEAGELFF. Here the CDR3 DNA reads TGCGCCAGCAGCCGCCCCTGGGCGGGAGGGGAGGCCGGGGAGCTGTTTTTT.

The chain couples TRBV6-5 to TRBJ2-7; weak D call: TRBD1 (6 bases). V lost 6 bases, J lost 2 bases, and 17 bases lay in between. CDR3 length: 15 amino acids. Germline V gives CDR1 MNHEY, CDR2 SVGAGI. CDR3 residues: CASSSPGDKPYEQYF. CDR3 coding DNA: TGTGCCAGCAGCTCCCCCGGGGACAAACCCTACGAGCAGTACTTC.

V and J are TRBV28 and TRBJ2-1; perhaps TRBD1 as D (6 bases). From germline, CDR1 is MDHEN and CDR2 SYDVKM. V was trimmed by 5 bases and J by 9 bases, leaving 17 bases between them. The CDR3 length is 14 residues. CDR3 sequence (DNA): TGTGCCAGCAGTCTAGTCCGAGGGGGAACTGAGCAGTTCTTC. Translation: CASSLVRGGTEQFF.

The chain uses TRBV30 and TRBJ2-1; the match to TRBD2 covers 7 bases. The J segment lost 0 bases and the V segment lost 5 bases, leaving 10 bases of the junction unmatched. Germline V gene sequence: CDR1 GTSNPN, CDR2 SVGIG (reference sequence). This CDR3 spans 16 amino acids. This CDR3 is CAWGGRDYTSYNEQFF. The CDR3 bases are TGTGCCTGGGGGGGGAGGGACTACACCTCCTACAATGAGCAGTTCTTC.

The chain is built from TRBV4-2 and TRBJ2-7, with D maybe TRBD2 (5 bases). CDR1 and CDR2 from the germline V gene are LGHNA and YNFKEQ. The CDR3 sequence is 17 residues long. V lost 0 bases, J lost 1 base, and 16 bases lay in between. The CDR3 loop reads CASSQDSTRATSYEQYF. DNA of the CDR3: TGTGCCAGCAGCCAAGATTCTACGCGGGCTACTTCCTACGAGCAGTACTTC.

To note about this clone: Different DNA sequences within this sample yield the same CDR3. J is TRBJ2-7 and V is TRBV7-9, with D possibly matching TRBD1 (5 bases). V shed 3 bases and J shed 2 bases, with 8 bases lying between them. The CDR3 runs 13 residues. Looked up from germline, CDR1 is SEHNR and CDR2 is FQNEAQ (reference sequence). CDR3 nucleotide sequence: TGTGCCAGCAGCTTGGCAGGGACCTACGAGCAGTACTTC. Translating it yields CASSLAGTYEQYF.

The chain combines TRBV7-3 with TRBJ1-5; 9 bases align to TRBD1. After removal of 1 base from V and 0 bases from J, the junction contained 7 bases not matched to a gene. The germline gives CDR1 SGHTA, CDR2 FQGTGA. The length of the CDR3 is 18 residues. The CDR3: CASSLKGQGLYSNQPQHF. CDR3 coding DNA: TGTGCCAGCAGCTTAAAGGGACAGGGACTTTATAGCAATCAGCCCCAGCATTTT.

This clone was counted between two and nine times. The V gene is TRBV11-2, the J gene TRBJ2-7; a possible D gene is TRBD1 (6 bases). Germline V gene lookup returns CDR1 SGHAT and CDR2 FQNNGV. V lost 5 bases and J lost 5, with 10 bases in between. This CDR3 has 12 residues. In nucleotides, the CDR3 is TGTGCCAGCAGCCCCCGGACAGACGAGCAGTACTTC. The encoded protein is CASSPRTDEQYF.

CDR3 in DNA: TGTGCCAGCAGTTCGCGGGAGCCCCAGCATTTT. Protein product: CASSSREPQHF. J is TRBJ1-5 and V is TRBV28; D ambiguous. Germline V gene sequence: CDR1 MDHEN, CDR2 SYDVKM. This CDR3 spans 11 amino acids. V lost 4 bases and J lost 8, with 6 bases in between.

The chain employs TRBV9 and TRBJ1-4, with 7 bases matching TRBD1. The CDR3 is made up of 14 amino acids. The trim removed 4 bases at V and 7 bases at J, leaving 7 bases unmatched. Per germline, CDR1 SGDLS and CDR2 YYNGEE. The CDR3 nucleotides read TGTGCCAGCAGCCAGCGACAGGGTGGTGAAAAACTGTTTTTT. It is translated as CASSQRQGGEKLFF.

The genes are TRBV7-8 and TRBJ2-2; the D is unclear. Germline V CDR1 and CDR2: SGHVS, FQNEAQ. CDR3 length: 14 residues. V lost 5 bases, J lost 7 bases, and 14 bases lay in between. The CDR3 bases are TGTGCCAGCAGCCCTGGCCGTACGGGCGGGGAGCTGTTTTTT. Translating gives CASSPGRTGGELFF.

This chain links TRBV7-9 with TRBJ1-1; 10 nucleotides agree with TRBD1. This CDR3 has 14 amino acids. V was clipped by 8 bases and J by 5 bases; unmatched bases: 8. Germline V gives CDR1 SEHNR, CDR2 FQNEAQ (reference sequence). The CDR3 coding sequence is TGTGCCAGCTCTCTGGGGACAGGGGTGACTGAAGCTTTCTTT. Protein: CASSLGTGVTEAFF.

The chain recombines TRBV5-1 with TRBJ2-7; TRBD2 is a possible D gene (7 bases). Germline V gene lookup returns CDR1 SGHRS and CDR2 YFSETQ. Trimming removed 4 bases from V and 6 bases from J, with 26 bases in between. The CDR3 spans 17 residues. The CDR3 here is CASSPVWSKGGTFEQYF. CDR3 coding DNA: TGCGCCAGCAGCCCAGTGTGGTCTAAGGGGGGGACTTTCGAGCAGTACTTC. Based on the CDR3 plus reference TRBV5-1 and TRBJ2-7, the full variable domain is KAGVTQTPRYLIKTRGQQVTLSCSPISGHRSVSWYQQTPGQGLQFLFEYFSETQRNKGNFPGRFSGRQFSNSRSEMNVSTLELGDSALYLCASSPVWSKGGTFEQYFGPGTRLTVT.

The gene calls are TRBV6-1 and TRBJ2-7; D call uncertain. The CDR3 runs to 16 residues. V was trimmed by 3 bases and J by 4 bases, leaving 19 bases between them. Germline V gene lookup returns CDR1 MNHNS and CDR2 SASEGT. CDR3 nucleotides: TGTGCCAGCAGTGAGTCGCATGCCCTTACTTGGTACGAGCAGTACTTC. Encoded protein: CASSESHALTWYEQYF.

This rearrangement joins TRBV30 to TRBJ2-2; D possibly corresponds to TRBD1 (6 bases). This CDR3 is built from 14 residues. The germline V gene encodes CDR1 GTSNPN and CDR2 SVGIG (reference sequence). V lost 5 bases to trimming and J lost 5 bases, with 15 bases between them. The CDR3 here is CAWGRDINTGELFF. DNA of the CDR3: TGTGCCTGGGGTAGGGACATCAATACCGGGGAGCTGTTTTTT.

The count of this clone is one. The J gene is TRBJ1-5, the V gene TRBV29-1; possibly TRBD1 for D (5 bases). V was trimmed by 4 bases and J by 7 bases, leaving 14 bases between them. CDR1 is SQVTM and CDR2 is ANQGSEA in the germline V gene. The CDR3 totals 13 residues. Here the CDR3 DNA reads TGCAGCGTTGCCGGGGGGAGGGCCCAGCCCCAGCATTTT. Translating it yields CSVAGGRAQPQHF.

This chain links TRBV27 with TRBJ2-7, with 8 nucleotides matching TRBD1. Looked up from germline, CDR1 is MNHEY and CDR2 is SMNVEV (reference sequence). CDR3 length: 15 amino acids. Trimming cost V 3 bases and J 0 bases; bases outside gene matches: 4. The DNA of the CDR3 is TGTGCCAGCAGTTTGGAGACAGGGGACTCCTACGAGCAGTACTTC. Amino acid sequence: CASSLETGDSYEQYF.

The V call is TRBV5-8, the J call TRBJ1-1; a possible D gene is TRBD1 (6 bases). Germline values: CDR1 SGHTS, CDR2 YDEGEE. This CDR3 contains 16 residues. V was clipped by 0 bases and J by 11 bases, with 23 bases between them. CDR3 protein: CASSLAQGTRFGLAFF. The CDR3 region has the DNA TGTGCCAGCAGCTTGGCCCAGGGGACGCGTTTTGGTTTGGCTTTCTTT.

This clone was detected only once. This rearrangement joins TRBV25-1 to TRBJ1-4, with TRBD1 as a possible D gene (5 bases). V was cut by 1 base and J by 3 bases, with 9 bases left in between. The germline CDR1 and CDR2 sequences are MGHDK and SYGVNS. The CDR3 consists of 15 residues. The CDR3: CASSESPGSNEKLFF. The CDR3 nucleotides read TGTGCCAGCAGTGAATCGCCAGGGTCTAATGAAAAACTGTTTTTT.

This sequence joins TRBV28 and TRBJ1-2; TRBD1 matches 9 bases. The CDR3 covers 16 residues. Trimming took 1 base from V and 2 from J; bases not matched to a gene: 5. CDR1 is MDHEN and CDR2 is SYDVKM in the germline V gene. DNA for the CDR3: TGTGCCAGCAGTTTATCGGGACAGGGTGGAAACTATGGCTACACCTTC. Residues: CASSLSGQGGNYGYTF.

This rearrangement joins TRBV7-6 to TRBJ1-1; TRBD1 matches 7 bases. The CDR3 consists of 16 residues. CDR1 and CDR2 from the germline V gene are SGHVS and FNYEAQ. V gave up 4 bases and J gave up 1 base; unmatched junction bases: 9. For the CDR3, the DNA is TGTGCCAGCAGCTCCCGACAGGGCAGAAAGAACACTGAAGCTTTCTTT. Its protein product is CASSSRQGRKNTEAFF.